Described below is a single T cell receptor (beta chain) sequence and its context. Its antigen is as yet unknown. This specimen comes from a study of CD8 T cells in ankylosing spondylitis. General study points: A CD8+ phenotype characterized the disease-linked clones, which were relatively rare in peripheral blood. Several of the motif variants were reported before in synovial fluid and blood from reactive arthritis. Reportedly, disease-linked clones are significantly enriched in ankylosing spondylitis patients' matched synovial fluid.

Germline V CDR1 and CDR2: SQVTM, ANQGSEA. V lost 2 bases and J 3 bases, leaving 17 bases between the germline ends. The CDR3 is 16 amino acids. Using quantitative 5'-RACE with molecular barcodes, the authors made TCR beta libraries. One entry per CDR3 protein results from TCRdb running MiXCR on the 5' RACE reads. Among fewer than 200,000 distinct CDR3 sequences listed, around 20% were seen once. This sequence joins TRBV29-1 and TRBJ2-1; no firm D call. The sequence was obtained from a male donor with ankylosing spondylitis or in good health (not recorded which). The sequenced sample was blood, either unsorted or a sorted T cell fraction (not recorded which). The CDR3 DNA sequence: TGCAGCGTTGAATTGACGGCTAGTGCTGGCTACAATGAGCAGTTCTTC. Protein: CSVELTASAGYNEQFF.